This is a list of T cell receptor beta chains from one sample in a study of blood T cell repertoires in COVID-19. The table came from immunoSEQ multiplex PCR; TCRdb's copy has only in-frame clones and leaves some out. The repertoire has about 160,000 clones, around 87% of them found once; the top ten carry 10%. Sequencing was performed on peripheral blood. The receptors come from a woman in her 70s with COVID-19, enrolled during active disease. Both conserved end residues are part of each CDR3.

J: TRBJ1-1; length: 15; V: TRBV7-9; CDR3: CASSFRDSGNTEAFF
J: TRBJ2-3; length: 14; V: TRBV27; CDR3: CASSLGEGTDTQYF
J: TRBJ1-2; length: 14; V: TRBV10-3; CDR3: CASVQTGVNYGYTF
J: TRBJ1-3; length: 15; V: TRBV7-6; CDR3: CASSRIRGPGNTIYF
J: TRBJ2-5; length: 15; V: TRBV28; CDR3: CASSRRGDLMKTQYF
J: TRBJ2-3; length: 20; V: TRBV9; CDR3: CASSPRRTSGGATSTDTQYF
J: TRBJ2-1; length: 16; V: TRBV4-1; CDR3: CASSQVQGTSYNEQFF
J: TRBJ1-2; length: 13; V: TRBV18; CDR3: CASSPGDDYGYTF
J: TRBJ2-3; length: 18; V: TRBV6-2/TRBV6-3; CDR3: CASSSPTSGGWGTDTQYF
J: TRBJ1-2; length: 11; V: TRBV29-1; CDR3: CSVAQGGGYTF